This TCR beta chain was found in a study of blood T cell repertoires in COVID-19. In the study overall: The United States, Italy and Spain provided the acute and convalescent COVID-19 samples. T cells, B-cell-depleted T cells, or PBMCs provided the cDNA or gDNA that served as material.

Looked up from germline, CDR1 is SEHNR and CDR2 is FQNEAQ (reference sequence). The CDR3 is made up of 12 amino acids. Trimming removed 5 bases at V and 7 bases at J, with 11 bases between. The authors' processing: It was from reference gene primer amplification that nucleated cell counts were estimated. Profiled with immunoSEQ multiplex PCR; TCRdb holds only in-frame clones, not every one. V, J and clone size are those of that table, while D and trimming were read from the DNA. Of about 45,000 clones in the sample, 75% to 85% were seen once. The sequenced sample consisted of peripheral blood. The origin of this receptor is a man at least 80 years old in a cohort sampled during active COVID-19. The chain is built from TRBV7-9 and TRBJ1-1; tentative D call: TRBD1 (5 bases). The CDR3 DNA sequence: TGTGCCAGCAGCCTGCCTCAGGGTGAAGCTTTCTTT. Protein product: CASSLPQGEAFF.